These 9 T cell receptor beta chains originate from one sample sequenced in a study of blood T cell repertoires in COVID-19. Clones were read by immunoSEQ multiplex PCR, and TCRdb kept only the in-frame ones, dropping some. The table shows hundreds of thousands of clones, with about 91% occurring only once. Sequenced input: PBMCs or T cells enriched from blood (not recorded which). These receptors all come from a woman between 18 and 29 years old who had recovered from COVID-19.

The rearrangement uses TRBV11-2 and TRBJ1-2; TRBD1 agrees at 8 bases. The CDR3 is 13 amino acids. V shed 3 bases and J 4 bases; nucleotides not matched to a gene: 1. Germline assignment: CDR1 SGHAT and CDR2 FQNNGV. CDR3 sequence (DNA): TGTGCCAGCAGCTTCACAGGGGGCTATGGCTACACCTTC. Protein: CASSFTGGYGYTF.

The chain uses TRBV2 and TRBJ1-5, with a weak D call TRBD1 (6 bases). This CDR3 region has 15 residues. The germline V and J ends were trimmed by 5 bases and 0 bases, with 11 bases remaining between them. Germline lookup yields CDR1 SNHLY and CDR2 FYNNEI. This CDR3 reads CASSQQGISNQPQHF. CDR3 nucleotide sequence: TGTGCCAGCAGTCAACAGGGTATTAGCAATCAGCCCCAGCATTTT.

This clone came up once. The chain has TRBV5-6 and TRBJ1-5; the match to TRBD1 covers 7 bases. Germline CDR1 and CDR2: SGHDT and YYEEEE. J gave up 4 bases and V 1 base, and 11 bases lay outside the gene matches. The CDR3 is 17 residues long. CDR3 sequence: CASSLWLPRDRNQPQHF. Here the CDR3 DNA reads TGTGCCAGCAGCTTGTGGTTGCCTAGGGACAGAAATCAGCCCCAGCATTTT.

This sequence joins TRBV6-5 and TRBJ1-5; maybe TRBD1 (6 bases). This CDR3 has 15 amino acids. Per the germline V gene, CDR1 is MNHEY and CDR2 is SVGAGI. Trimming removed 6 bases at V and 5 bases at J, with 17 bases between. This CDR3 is CASRRAGQTHQPQHF. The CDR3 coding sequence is TGTGCCAGCAGACGCGCCGGACAGACACATCAGCCCCAGCATTTT.

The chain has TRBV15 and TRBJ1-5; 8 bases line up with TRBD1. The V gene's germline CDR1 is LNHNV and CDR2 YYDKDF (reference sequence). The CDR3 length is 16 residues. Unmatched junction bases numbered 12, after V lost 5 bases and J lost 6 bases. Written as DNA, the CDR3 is TGTGCCACCAGCCCAAACACGGGGACAGGAGTTCAGCCCCAGCATTTT. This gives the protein CATSPNTGTGVQPQHF.

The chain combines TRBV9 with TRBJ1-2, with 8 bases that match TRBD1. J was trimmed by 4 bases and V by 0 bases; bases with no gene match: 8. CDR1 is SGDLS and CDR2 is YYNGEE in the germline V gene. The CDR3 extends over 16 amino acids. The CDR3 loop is CASSVGLQGEGYGYTF. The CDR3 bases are TGTGCCAGCAGCGTAGGGTTACAGGGGGAAGGCTATGGCTACACCTTC.

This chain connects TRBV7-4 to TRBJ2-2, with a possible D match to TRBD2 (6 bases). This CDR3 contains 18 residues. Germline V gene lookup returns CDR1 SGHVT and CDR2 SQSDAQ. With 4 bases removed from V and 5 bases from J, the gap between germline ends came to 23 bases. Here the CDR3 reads CASSWGVSGLEGTGELFF. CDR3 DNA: TGTGCCAGCAGCTGGGGGGTAAGTGGGCTAGAGGGAACCGGGGAGCTGTTTTTT.

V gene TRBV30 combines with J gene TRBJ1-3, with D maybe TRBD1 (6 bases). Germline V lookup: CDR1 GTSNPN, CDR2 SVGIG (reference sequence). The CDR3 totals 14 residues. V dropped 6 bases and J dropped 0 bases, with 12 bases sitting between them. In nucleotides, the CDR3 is TGTGCCTGCCCCGACAGGTCCTCTGGAAACACCATATATTTT. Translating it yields CACPDRSSGNTIYF.

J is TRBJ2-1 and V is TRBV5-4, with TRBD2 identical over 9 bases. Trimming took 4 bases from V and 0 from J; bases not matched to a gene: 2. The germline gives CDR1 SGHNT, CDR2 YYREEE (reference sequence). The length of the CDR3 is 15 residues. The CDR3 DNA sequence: TGTGCCAGCAGCGTTAGCGGGAGCTCCTACAATGAGCAGTTCTTC. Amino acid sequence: CASSVSGSSYNEQFF.